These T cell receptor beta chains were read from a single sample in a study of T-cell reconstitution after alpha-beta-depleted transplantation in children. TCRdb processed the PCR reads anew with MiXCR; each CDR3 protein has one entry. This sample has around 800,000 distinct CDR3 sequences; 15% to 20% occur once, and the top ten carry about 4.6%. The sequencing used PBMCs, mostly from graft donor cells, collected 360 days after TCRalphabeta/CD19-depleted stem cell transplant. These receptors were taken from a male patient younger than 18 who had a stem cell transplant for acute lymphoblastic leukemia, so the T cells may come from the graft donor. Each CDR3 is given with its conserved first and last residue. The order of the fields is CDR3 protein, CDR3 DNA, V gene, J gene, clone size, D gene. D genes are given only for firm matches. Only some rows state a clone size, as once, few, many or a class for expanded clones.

CASSIRTGGQGNGYTF	TGTGCCAGTAGTATCCGAACGGGGGGACAGGGGAATGGCTACACCTTC	TRBV19	TRBJ1-2	.	TRBD1
CASSEEIAGGNTEAFF	TGTGCCAGCAGTGAAGAGATTGCAGGGGGCAACACTGAAGCTTTCTTT	TRBV25-1	TRBJ1-1	.	TRBD1
CASSFVRTGNQPQHF	TGTGCCAGCAGTTTCGTAAGGACAGGCAATCAGCCCCAGCATTTT	TRBV27	TRBJ1-5	.	.
CASSGRAYNEQFF	TGTGCCAGTAGCGGGAGGGCCTACAATGAGCAGTTCTTC	TRBV19	TRBJ2-1	.	TRBD2
CASSSTMLTYEQYF	TGTGCCAGCAGTTCGACTATGCTAACCTACGAGCAGTACTTC	TRBV12-3/TRBV12-4	TRBJ2-7	.	.
CSVEDPGGRSYEQYF	TGCAGCGTTGAAGATCCAGGGGGGAGGTCCTACGAGCAGTACTTC	TRBV29-1	TRBJ2-7	.	.
CSARDQRREGSFKQYF	TGCAGTGCTAGAGATCAAAGGCGGGAGGGCTCCTTTAAGCAGTACTTC	TRBV20-1	TRBJ2-7	.	TRBD2
CASSPPDRGHEQYF	TGTGCCAGCAGCCCCCCGGACAGGGGGCACGAGCAGTACTTC	TRBV5-5	TRBJ2-7	few	TRBD1
CSARTGGGIYEQYF	TGCAGCGCAAGGACAGGGGGCGGAATATACGAGCAGTACTTC	TRBV29-1	TRBJ2-7	few	TRBD1
CASSSQGFGADTQYF	TGCGCCAGCAGCTCACAGGGATTTGGGGCAGATACGCAGTATTTT	TRBV5-1	TRBJ2-3	few	.
CASSRGLANADTQYF	TGTGCCAGCAGCCGCGGACTAGCTAATGCAGATACGCAGTATTTT	TRBV7-7	TRBJ2-3	few	TRBD2
CASAQLQGGGQPQHF	TGCGCCAGCGCGCAACTTCAGGGGGGAGGACAGCCCCAGCATTTT	TRBV4-1	TRBJ1-5	few	TRBD1
CASSHQGVQETQYF	TGCGCCAGCAGCCACCAGGGGGTCCAAGAGACCCAGTACTTC	TRBV4-1	TRBJ2-5	many	TRBD1
CASSLIGLGDNEQFF	TGTGCCAGCAGCTTAATCGGTCTGGGGGACAATGAGCAGTTCTTC	TRBV7-3	TRBJ2-1	.	.
CATVGAEKGGEQFF	TGTGCCACCGTGGGAGCGGAGAAGGGAGGTGAGCAGTTCTTC	TRBV7-9	TRBJ2-1	many	.
CSVVRYGPNEKLFF	TGCAGCGTTGTGCGGTATGGTCCTAATGAAAAACTGTTTTTT	TRBV29-1	TRBJ1-4	.	.
CASSLVQGPPRTGELFF	TGCGCCAGCAGCTTGGTTCAGGGCCCTCCGAGGACCGGGGAGCTGTTTTTT	TRBV5-1	TRBJ2-2	few	.
CASSQRTGMRGYTF	TGTGCCAGCAGTCAACGGACAGGGATGCGCGGCTACACCTTC	TRBV12-3/TRBV12-4	TRBJ1-2	.	TRBD1
CASSPGLAVFYEQYF	TGTGCCAGCAGCCCTGGACTAGCGGTCTTCTACGAGCAGTACTTC	TRBV9	TRBJ2-7	many	TRBD2
CASSLGRWTDSPLHF	TGTGCCAGCAGCTTAGGAAGGTGGACAGATTCACCCCTCCACTTT	TRBV11-2	TRBJ1-6	few	.
CSVEGNYEQYF	TGCAGCGTTGAGGGCAATTACGAGCAGTACTTC	TRBV29-1	TRBJ2-7	.	.
CASSLELSLYNEQFF	TGCGCCAGCAGCTTGGAGTTGTCTCTCTACAATGAGCAGTTCTTC	TRBV5-1	TRBJ2-1	.	.
CSASTSPDSYNEQFF	TGCAGTGCTTCGACTAGCCCGGACTCCTACAATGAGCAGTTCTTC	TRBV20-1	TRBJ2-1	.	TRBD2
CASSLMGRVGTGELFF	TGTGCCAGCAGCCTAATGGGGCGGGTAGGCACCGGGGAGCTGTTTTTT	TRBV7-2	TRBJ2-2	.	.
CASSLAQGIGSNQPQHF	TGTGCCAGCAGCTTGGCGCAGGGGATAGGGAGCAATCAGCCCCAGCATTTT	TRBV5-5	TRBJ1-5	few	.
CASRGGASGNTIYF	TGTGCCAGCAGGGGGGGGGCGTCTGGAAACACCATATATTTT	TRBV6-1	TRBJ1-3	few	.
CANRDRGFPGQKNTGELFF	TGTGCCAACCGGGACAGGGGATTCCCGGGACAAAAGAACACCGGGGAGCTGTTTTTT	TRBV7-9	TRBJ2-2	.	TRBD1
CSARKYTLNTEAFF	TGCAGTGCTAGAAAATACACCTTGAACACTGAAGCTTTCTTT	TRBV20-1	TRBJ1-1	.	.
CASSYMWGHSYNEQFF	TGTGCCAGCAGTTACATGTGGGGCCACTCCTACAATGAGCAGTTCTTC	TRBV6-5	TRBJ2-1	few	.
CASSKATSGEGGGYNEQFF	TGTGCCAGCAGCAAAGCGACTAGCGGGGAGGGAGGGGGATACAATGAGCAGTTCTTC	TRBV21-1	TRBJ2-1	.	.
CASSFSANTGELFF	TGCGCCAGCAGCTTCTCCGCGAACACCGGGGAGCTGTTTTTT	TRBV5-1	TRBJ2-2	many	.
CASSWELSYEQYF	TGCGCCAGCAGCTGGGAGCTATCCTACGAGCAGTACTTC	TRBV5-1	TRBJ2-7	few	.
CASSLRQGVNTEAFF	TGTGCCAGCAGCTTGAGACAGGGGGTGAACACTGAAGCTTTCTTT	TRBV5-5	TRBJ1-1	few	TRBD1
CASSVEGGQGVSTEAFF	TGTGCCAGCAGCGTAGAGGGTGGGCAGGGGGTAAGTACGGAAGCTTTCTTT	TRBV9	TRBJ1-1	.	TRBD1
CASRSISGRADYEQYF	TGTGCCAGCAGATCCATTAGCGGGAGGGCCGACTACGAGCAGTACTTC	TRBV6-5	TRBJ2-7	many	TRBD2